Reported below is one T cell receptor (beta chain). The antigen it binds to is not known. No much larger clone exists at a distance of one base, and base qualities are not known. The immunoSEQ Assay was the method used to sequence TCRbeta CDR3 regions. After extraction, genomic DNA underwent amplification by bias-controlled multiplex PCR, followed by high-throughput sequencing. In the original analysis: Collapsing and filtering of sequences were performed to quantify the absolute abundance of each unique TCRbeta CDR3 region. T cell fraction was estimated by normalizing TCRbeta template counts to usable DNA, which was measured by amplifying reference genes present in all nucleated cells. Repertoire TCRs were annotated as SARS-CoV-2-specific when V gene, CDR3 amino acid sequence and J gene were exactly matched to a known reactive TCR set. The reference SARS-CoV-2 TCR set was derived from MIRA and filtered for enrichment in COVID-19-positive ImmuneCODE repertoires, a step that removed public or cross-reactive TCRs. Drawing on the MIRA antigens, annotated TCRs were analysed further at the level of specific ORF or position within ORF. Depth was the summed frequency of annotated unique rearrangements, while breadth was defined as annotated unique rearrangements over total unique productive rearrangements. Two-sided Wilcoxon rank-sum tests were applied when comparing TCR breadth between groups. The source is immuneACCESS, and TCRdb retained only in-frame sequences with V and J called. Part of the clones is not carried over; for the studies checked, unresolved V genes explain less than half of this, and the remainder is unexplained. The V and J calls and clone size were taken over from that table, and D and trimming were inferred from the DNA. The sample profile shows fewer than 500,000 clones; about 91% of them were found once. The ten largest clones capture 2.5% of the sample.

This entry comes from a study of Ad26.COV2.S vaccination and SARS-CoV-2 variants (dated by TCRdb to about 2021). Turning to the overall study: Donors in the vaccine arm were drawn from COV1001, a phase I-IIa trial of Ad26.COV2.S in healthy adults that was multicentre, randomized, double-blind and placebo-controlled. The specificity and breadth of SARS-CoV-2-reactive T cell receptors after Ad26.COV2.S vaccination were assessed by TCRbeta repertoire sequencing. Participants in the trial were split at random into five groups of five each, receiving low-dose or high-dose Ad26.COV2.S once or twice, or else placebo on both occasions. Ad26.COV2.S was administered intramuscularly at a dose of 5x10^10 or 1x10^11 viral particles, either as one shot or as two shots given 56 days apart. The TCR-sequenced set comprised approximately 30 samples: some 20 Ad26.COV2.S vaccine recipients, 5 placebo recipients and 8 SARS-CoV-2 convalescent individuals. Blinding of investigators to trial group allocation was maintained during experiments and outcome assessment.

The CDR3 numbers 16 residues from cysteine through phenylalanine. The DNA shown is the 48-base CDR3, in frame from base 1. V gives up 4 bases and J gives up 3 bases, and the segment between their germline ends measures 17 bases. CDR1 is given as SGHDT and CDR2 as YYEEEE, both from the germline V gene. Results and caveats for the whole study, not just this receptor: Compared with placebo recipients, Ad26.COV2.S recipients showed higher spike-specific TCR breadth (P = 0.0014). The study lacked the statistical power to compare responses across vaccine doses or regimens. Vaccine and placebo recipients had similar non-spike TCR breadth, a finding consistent with the vaccine containing only spike. According to the authors, total T cell responses may have been underestimated by the TCR breadth and depth analyses. Substantial breadth of spike-specific CD8+ and CD4+ T cell responses was reported after vaccination.

The treatment or condition label, as the study defines it: some 19 received Ad26.COV2.S at low or high dose, single or two shots; about 5 received placebo; per-sample allocation not given. Repertoires of vaccine and placebo recipients were sequenced from samples collected on day 63 after the first injection. In Cohort 1b, roughly 26 adults aged 18-55 years were enrolled at a single site in Boston, USA, between 29 July and 7 August 2020. As a vaccine, Ad26.COV2.S was a replication-incompetent adenovirus type 26 vector that expressed a prefusion-stabilized SARS-CoV-2 spike protein derived from the original Wuhan strain.

The chain was built from TRBV5-6 and TRBJ2-1, and possibly TRBD2, on 6 matching bases. Here the sequenced sample was peripheral blood, taken in a trial of Ad26.COV2.S vaccine versus placebo. This TCR was sampled from a person aged 18 to 59 who received the Ad26.COV2.S COVID-19 vaccine or a placebo. The CDR3 corresponds to CASSLVEGNSYNEQFF. The nucleotide sequence reads TGTGCCAGCAGCCTAGTGGAGGGGAATAGCTACAATGAGCAGTTCTTC.